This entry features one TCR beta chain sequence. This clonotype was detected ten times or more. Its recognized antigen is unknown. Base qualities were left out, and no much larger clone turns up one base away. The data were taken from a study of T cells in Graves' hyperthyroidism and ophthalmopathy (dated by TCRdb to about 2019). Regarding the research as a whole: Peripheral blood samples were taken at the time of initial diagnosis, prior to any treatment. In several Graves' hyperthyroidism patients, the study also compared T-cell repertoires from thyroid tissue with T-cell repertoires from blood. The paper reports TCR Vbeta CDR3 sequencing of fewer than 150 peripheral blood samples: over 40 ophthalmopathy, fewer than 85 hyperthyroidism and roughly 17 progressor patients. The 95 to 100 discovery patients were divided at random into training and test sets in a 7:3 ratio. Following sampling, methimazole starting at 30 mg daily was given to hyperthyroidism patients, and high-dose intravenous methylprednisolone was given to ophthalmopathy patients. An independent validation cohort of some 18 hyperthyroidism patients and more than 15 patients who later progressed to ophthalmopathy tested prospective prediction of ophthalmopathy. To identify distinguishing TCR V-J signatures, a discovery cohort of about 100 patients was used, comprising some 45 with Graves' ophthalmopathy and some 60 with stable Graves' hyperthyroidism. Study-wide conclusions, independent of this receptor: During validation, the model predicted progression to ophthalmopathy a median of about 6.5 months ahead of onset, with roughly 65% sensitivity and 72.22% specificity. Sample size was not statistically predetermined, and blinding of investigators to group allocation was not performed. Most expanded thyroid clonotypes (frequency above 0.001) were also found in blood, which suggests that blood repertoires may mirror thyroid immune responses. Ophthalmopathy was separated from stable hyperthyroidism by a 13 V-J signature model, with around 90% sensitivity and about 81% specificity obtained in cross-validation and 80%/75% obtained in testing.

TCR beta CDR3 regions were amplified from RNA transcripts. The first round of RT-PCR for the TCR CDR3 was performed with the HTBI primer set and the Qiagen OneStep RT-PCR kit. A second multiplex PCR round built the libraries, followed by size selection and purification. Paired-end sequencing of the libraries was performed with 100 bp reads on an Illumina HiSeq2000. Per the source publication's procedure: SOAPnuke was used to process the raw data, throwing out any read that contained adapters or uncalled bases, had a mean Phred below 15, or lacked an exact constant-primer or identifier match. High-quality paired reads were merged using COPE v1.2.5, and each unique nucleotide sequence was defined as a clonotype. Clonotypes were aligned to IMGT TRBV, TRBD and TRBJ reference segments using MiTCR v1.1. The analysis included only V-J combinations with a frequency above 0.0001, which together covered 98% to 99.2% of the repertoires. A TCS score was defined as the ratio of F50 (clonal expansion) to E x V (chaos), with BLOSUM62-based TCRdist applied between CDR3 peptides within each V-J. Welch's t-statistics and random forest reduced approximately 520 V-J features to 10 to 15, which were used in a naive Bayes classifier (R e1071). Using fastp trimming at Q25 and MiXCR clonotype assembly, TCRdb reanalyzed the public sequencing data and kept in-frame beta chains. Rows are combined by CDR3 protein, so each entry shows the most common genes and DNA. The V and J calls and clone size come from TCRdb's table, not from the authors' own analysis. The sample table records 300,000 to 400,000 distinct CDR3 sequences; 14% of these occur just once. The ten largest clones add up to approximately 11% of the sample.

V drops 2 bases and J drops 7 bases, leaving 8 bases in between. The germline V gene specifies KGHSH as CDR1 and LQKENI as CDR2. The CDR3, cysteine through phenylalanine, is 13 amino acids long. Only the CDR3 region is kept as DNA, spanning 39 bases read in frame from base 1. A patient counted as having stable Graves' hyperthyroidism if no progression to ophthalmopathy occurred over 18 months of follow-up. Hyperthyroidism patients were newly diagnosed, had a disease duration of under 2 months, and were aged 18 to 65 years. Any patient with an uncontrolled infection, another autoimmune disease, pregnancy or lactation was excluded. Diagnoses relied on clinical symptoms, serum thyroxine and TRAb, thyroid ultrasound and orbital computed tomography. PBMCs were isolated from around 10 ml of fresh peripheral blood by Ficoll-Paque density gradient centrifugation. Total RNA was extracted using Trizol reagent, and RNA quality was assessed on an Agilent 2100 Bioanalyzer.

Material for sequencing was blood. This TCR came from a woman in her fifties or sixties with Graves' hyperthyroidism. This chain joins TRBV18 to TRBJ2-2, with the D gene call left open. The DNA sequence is TGTGCCAGCTCACCAAGGCCGGACGGGGAGCTGTTTTTT. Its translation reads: CASSPRPDGELFF.